Shown below are 26 T cell receptor beta chains from a single sample sequenced in a study of T cell repertoires in cytomegalovirus infection. Antigens of these TCRs are unknown. Each CDR3 protein is one row after TCRdb ran MiXCR on the reads. Among 350,000 to 400,000 distinct CDR3 sequences listed, around a third were seen once. This sample comprised cultured PBMCs, obtained from culture after CMV antigen stimulation. Receptor source: a human donor in good health (CMV status not recorded). Some clones in this sample may be carry-over from other donors' samples.

The chain combines TRBV7-9 with TRBJ2-7; 10 bases line up with TRBD2. Germline CDR1 and CDR2: SEHNR and FQNEAQ (reference sequence). The CDR3 spans 16 residues. The ends lost 5 bases at V and 2 bases at J; junction bases unmatched: 9. The DNA of the CDR3 is TGTGCCAGCAGCCCACCGAGCGGGAGGGCCCCCTACGAGCAGTACTTC. This codes for CASSPPSGRAPYEQYF.

This clonotype was detected ten times or more. The genes are TRBV12-3 or TRBV12-4 and TRBJ2-2; D is possibly TRBD1 or TRBD2 (5 bases each). This CDR3 has 15 amino acids. V gave up 3 bases and J gave up 6 bases, with 14 bases separating them. This chain's CDR3 is CASSLNTPGPGELFF. DNA of the CDR3: TGTGCCAGCAGTTTGAATACGCCGGGGCCCGGGGAGCTGTTTTTT.

V gene TRBV29-1 combines with J gene TRBJ2-3; maybe TRBD1 (8 bases). Deletions cut 8 bases from V and 4 bases from J, with 22 bases between. The CDR3 runs to 15 residues. Germline loops: CDR1 SQVTM, CDR2 ANQGSEA. CDR3 sequence reads: CSHTRGTGGADTQYF. Written as DNA, the CDR3 is TGCAGCCACACCCGTGGTACAGGGGGGGCAGATACGCAGTATTTT.

The table lists this clonotype with a few counts. V and J are TRBV6-8 and TRBJ1-1, with D possibly being TRBD1 (5 bases). This CDR3 has 14 residues. V was trimmed by 0 bases and J by 3 bases, leaving 8 bases between them. The germline V gene has CDR1 MNHGY and CDR2 SAAAGT. In DNA, the CDR3 is TGTGCCAGCAGTTACTCGTTCAGGGACACTGAAGCTTTCTTT. Protein: CASSYSFRDTEAFF.

Remarks on this clonotype: This is likely a read error, given that the CDR3 carries no conserved phenylalanine or tryptophan at its end. The J gene is TRBJ1-5, the V gene TRBV7-2; no clear D gene. CDR3 size: 13 residues. The ends were cut back, 1 base at V and 6 bases at J, with 7 bases in the middle. The V gene's germline CDR1 is SGHTA and CDR2 FQGNSA. DNA of the CDR3: TGTGCCAGCAGCTTAGGGATGGGTCAGCCCCAGCATTTA. It yields the protein CASSLGMGQPQHL.

A few counts support this clonotype. The chain uses TRBV7-9 and TRBJ1-6, with unresolved D. Germline CDR1 and CDR2: SEHNR and FQNEAQ (reference sequence). V lost 3 bases and J 9 bases, leaving 12 bases between the germline ends. This CDR3 comprises 14 residues. In DNA, the CDR3 is TGTGCCAGCAGCTTCCCTCCCTTGGGTTCACCCCTCCACTTT. This encodes CASSFPPLGSPLHF.

The chain carries TRBV7-9 and TRBJ2-1; 8 bases align to TRBD2. Germline CDR1 SEHNR, CDR2 FQNEAQ (reference sequence). The CDR3 consists of 15 residues. V gave up 1 base and J gave up 6 bases; unmatched junction bases: 5. This chain's CDR3 is CASSLGSSGVNEQFF. The CDR3 region has the DNA TGTGCCAGCAGCTTAGGTAGTAGCGGGGTCAATGAGCAGTTCTTC.

The rearrangement uses TRBV19 and TRBJ1-4; D is uncertain. The V and J ends lost 3 bases and 6 bases respectively, with 8 bases between them. Germline V gene lookup returns CDR1 LNHDA and CDR2 SQIVND (reference sequence). This CDR3 is built from 13 residues. The CDR3 region has the DNA TGTGCCAGTAGTATCCAGGCTTATGAAAAACTGTTTTTT. It yields the protein CASSIQAYEKLFF.

This sequence joins TRBV7-2 and TRBJ2-1; 8 bases line up with TRBD1. Germline values: CDR1 SGHTA, CDR2 FQGNSA. V trimming: 3 bases; J trimming: 8 bases; junction bases outside the gene matches: 9. The CDR3 runs 15 residues. CDR3 amino acids: CASSFGTGGGDEQFF. The CDR3 DNA reads as TGTGCCAGCAGCTTTGGGACAGGAGGTGGAGATGAGCAGTTCTTC.

The chain joins TRBV4-1 to TRBJ2-7; 11 bases are a match to TRBD2. CDR1 is MGHRA and CDR2 is YSYEKL in the germline V gene. This CDR3 contains 15 residues. J gave up 0 bases and V 5 bases, and 3 bases lay outside the gene matches. CDR3 protein: CASSLTSGSSYEQYV. CDR3 sequence (DNA): TGCGCCAGCAGCTTAACTAGCGGGAGCTCCTACGAGCAGTACGTC.

This clonotype was counted ten times or more. The genes are TRBV4-1 and TRBJ2-5, with 8 nucleotides matching TRBD2. V lost 6 bases to trimming and J lost 5 bases; unmatched junction nucleotides: 5. Looked up from germline, CDR1 is MGHRA and CDR2 is YSYEKL. The CDR3 consists of 13 residues. CDR3 protein: CASSSSGSETQYF. Here the CDR3 DNA reads TGCGCCAGCAGTTCAAGCGGGAGTGAGACCCAGTACTTC.

By share of the sample, this clonotype is medium-sized. The gene calls are TRBV7-2 and TRBJ2-5, with a possible D match to TRBD2 (6 bases). The CDR3 length is 15 residues. V was shortened by 1 base and J by 2 bases, with 11 bases between the two germline ends. Germline V gene sequence: CDR1 SGHTA, CDR2 FQGNSA. The CDR3: CASSLEAGRQETQYF. DNA of the CDR3: TGTGCCAGCAGCTTAGAAGCGGGTCGACAAGAGACCCAGTACTTC.

This clonotype was detected once. J is TRBJ1-6 and V is TRBV28; 7 nucleotides align to TRBD1. Germline values: CDR1 MDHEN, CDR2 SYDVKM. The CDR3 is 20 residues long. J lost 5 bases, V lost 2 bases, and 18 bases had no gene match. The CDR3 protein is CASSLGVTGIPTDDNSPLHF. CDR3 nucleotide sequence: TGTGCCAGCAGTTTAGGGGTGACAGGGATACCCACCGATGATAATTCACCCCTCCACTTT.

This chain uses TRBV27 with TRBJ2-7, with TRBD2 as a possible D gene (6 bases). CDR1 MNHEY and CDR2 SMNVEV come from the germline V gene (reference sequence). The ends were cut back, 4 bases at V and 2 bases at J, with 21 bases in the middle. The CDR3 sequence is 17 residues long. CDR3 protein: CASSSKSPWRRAYEQYV. The CDR3 region has the DNA TGTGCCAGCAGTTCCAAGTCCCCCTGGCGGAGGGCCTACGAGCAGTACGTC.

This clonotype was picked up a small number of times. The J gene is TRBJ2-3, the V gene TRBV7-2, with TRBD1 identical over 10 bases. The CDR3 sequence is 14 residues long. Germline CDR1 is SGHTA and CDR2 is FQGNSA. V trimming: 8 bases; J trimming: 5 bases; junction bases outside the gene matches: 7. Here the CDR3 DNA reads TGTGCCAGCGTATACGGGACAGGGGTAGATACGCAGTATTTT. This sequence encodes CASVYGTGVDTQYF. Filled out from reference TRBV7-2 and TRBJ2-3, the complete variable domain reads GAGVSQSPSNKVTEKGKDVELRCDPISGHTALYWYRQSLGQGLEFLIYFQGNSAPDKSGLPSDRFSAERTGGSVSTLTIQRTQQEDSAVYLCASVYGTGVDTQYFGPGTRLTVL.

The chain joins TRBV6-5 to TRBJ2-7, with a tentative D call TRBD1 (6 bases). CDR1 is MNHEY and CDR2 is SVGAGI in the germline V gene. V dropped 6 bases and J dropped 1 base, with 19 bases sitting between them. The CDR3 sequence is 16 residues long. CDR3 nucleotides: TGTGCCAGCAGCCCACAGGGTGCACTCGGGTCCTACGAGCAGTACTTC. It yields the protein CASSPQGALGSYEQYF.

This clonotype was detected only a few times. This chain uses TRBV12-3 or TRBV12-4 with TRBJ2-6; D call uncertain. The V end lost 6 bases, the J end lost 9 bases, and 9 bases lay between the germline ends. The CDR3 spans 12 residues. CDR3: CASSNAINVLTF. In DNA form, the CDR3 reads TGTGCCAGCAGCAACGCCATCAACGTCCTGACTTTC.

The chain couples TRBV19 to TRBJ1-2; D may be TRBD1 (6 bases). The CDR3 contains 13 residues. V lost 6 bases and J lost 6, with 14 bases in between. The germline CDR1 and CDR2 sequences are LNHDA and SQIVND (reference sequence). The CDR3 spells CASSFRTVDGYTF. In nucleotides, the CDR3 is TGTGCCAGTAGCTTCCGGACAGTCGATGGCTACACCTTC.

The chain combines TRBV20-1 with TRBJ2-7, with D possibly being TRBD1 or TRBD2 (5 bases each). The CDR3 loop spans 14 amino acids. Looked up from germline, CDR1 is DFQATT and CDR2 is SNEGSKA (reference sequence). V was pared by 0 bases and J by 0 bases, with 9 bases between. CDR3 sequence (DNA): TGCAGTGCTAGAGAGTGGGGGAGCTCCTACGAGCAGTACTTC. Translation: CSAREWGSSYEQYF.

This chain's CDR3 is CASSILAGNPNEQFF. The CDR3 DNA follows: TGTGCCAGCAGCATACTAGCGGGAAATCCCAATGAGCAGTTCTTC. This sequence joins TRBV11-2 and TRBJ2-1; TRBD2 agrees at 10 bases. The germline CDR1 and CDR2 sequences are SGHAT and FQNNGV. The CDR3 covers 15 residues. Trimming cost V 5 bases and J 6 bases; bases outside gene matches: 7.

The V and J genes are TRBV27 and TRBJ2-3; 8 bases fit TRBD2. Looked up from germline, CDR1 is MNHEY and CDR2 is SMNVEV (reference sequence). The CDR3 contains 18 residues. With V trimmed by 4 bases and J by 0 bases, 12 bases remained unmatched. CDR3 nucleotide sequence: TGTGCCAGCAGTTCCCAAGGTAGCGGGGACACTAGCACAGATACGCAGTATTTT. This gives the protein CASSSQGSGDTSTDTQYF.

The J gene is TRBJ2-6, the V gene TRBV28; the D is unclear. This CDR3 is 15 amino acids long. The V end lost 6 bases, the J end lost 0 bases, and 9 bases lay between the germline ends. CDR1 is MDHEN, CDR2 SYDVKM, per germline. The CDR3: CASSPMGSGANVLTF. Here the CDR3 DNA reads TGTGCCAGCAGCCCGATGGGCTCTGGGGCCAACGTCCTGACTTTC.

In its sample, this clonotype was seen a few times. J is TRBJ2-1 and V is TRBV27; 7 nucleotides align to TRBD1. This CDR3 spans 11 amino acids. V was pared by 8 bases and J by 8 bases, with 3 bases of the junction left unmatched. Germline CDR1 and CDR2: MNHEY and SMNVEV (reference sequence). CDR3 loop: CASRRGYEQFF. CDR3 DNA sequence: TGTGCCAGCCGCAGGGGGTATGAGCAGTTCTTC.

V gene TRBV20-1 combines with J gene TRBJ2-3; TRBD2 agrees at 7 bases. This CDR3 contains 14 residues. J gave up 3 bases and V 6 bases, and 9 bases lay outside the gene matches. In germline, CDR1 is DFQATT, CDR2 SNEGSKA (reference sequence). The CDR3 sequence is CSAPRASGTDTQYF. DNA of the CDR3: TGCAGTGCCCCACGGGCTAGCGGTACAGATACGCAGTATTTT.

The chain links TRBV28 to TRBJ1-5; D might be TRBD1 (5 bases). Germline V lookup: CDR1 MDHEN, CDR2 SYDVKM. Trimming took off 6 bases at V and 7 bases at J, with 10 bases between the two ends. The length of the CDR3 is 12 residues. The CDR3 DNA reads as TGTGCCAGCAGCGTCAGGGAACAGCCCCAGCATTTT. Translating gives CASSVREQPQHF.

V gene TRBV19 combines with J gene TRBJ2-1; D may be TRBD1 or TRBD2 (5 bases each). V shed 5 bases and J shed 3 bases, with 14 bases lying between them. The CDR3 is made up of 15 amino acids. Germline CDR1 is LNHDA and CDR2 is SQIVND (reference sequence). This CDR3 is CASSPGRLSYNEQFF. In DNA form, the CDR3 reads TGTGCCAGTAGTCCGGGACGGCTGAGCTACAATGAGCAGTTCTTC.